Presented here are 32 T cell receptor beta chains from one specimen sequenced in a study of human T cells and chemical hapten exposure. Time point defined: pre-sensitization, week 0. Treatment in this sample: therapeutic diphenylcyclopropenone sensitization with weekly scalp DPC. TCRdb reanalysed the RACE reads using MiXCR and keeps one entry per CDR3 protein. Among roughly 260,000 distinct CDR3 sequences, more than 6.5% were seen once, and the ten largest hold over 2%. The material was whole blood, obtained in connection with sensitization to the hapten diphenylcyclopropenone (DPC). Receptors originate from a woman between 40 and 55 years old with alopecia areata. Some clones in this sample may be carry-over from other donors' samples.

This chain uses TRBV7-2 with TRBJ2-2; TRBD2 agrees at 14 bases. There are 16 residues in the CDR3. Germline V gene data show CDR1 as SGHTA and CDR2 as FQGNSA. With V trimmed by 7 bases and J by 6 bases, 7 bases remained unmatched. CDR3 sequence reads: CASTLGTSGRAGELFF. CDR3 sequence (DNA): TGTGCCAGCACCCTGGGGACTAGCGGGAGAGCCGGGGAGCTGTTTTTT.

The sample holds a few counts of this clonotype. The chain combines TRBV10-3 with TRBJ1-2; 7 bases match TRBD1. V dropped 6 bases and J dropped 0; count of bases not matched to a gene: 7. Looked up from germline, CDR1 is ENHRY and CDR2 is SYGVKD. The CDR3 has 15 amino acids. Written as DNA, the CDR3 is TGTGCCATCAGGCCGACAGGGCAAACTAACTATGGCTACACCTTC. Its translation is CAIRPTGQTNYGYTF.

This rearrangement joins TRBV7-2 to TRBJ2-4, with 10 bases that match TRBD1. Germline V gene sequence: CDR1 SGHTA, CDR2 FQGNSA. CDR3 length: 17 amino acids. The trim removed 3 bases at V and 0 bases at J, leaving 5 bases unmatched. CDR3 sequence (DNA): TGTGCCAGCAGCTTGGCCGGGACAGGGGTAGCCAAAAACATTCAGTACTTC. This gives the protein CASSLAGTGVAKNIQYF. The whole variable domain, filled in from reference TRBV7-2 and TRBJ2-4, reads GAGVSQSPSNKVTEKGKDVELRCDPISGHTALYWYRQSLGQGLEFLIYFQGNSAPDKSGLPSDRFSAERTGGSVSTLTIQRTQQEDSAVYLCASSLAGTGVAKNIQYFGAGTRLSVL.

V gene TRBV6-2 or TRBV6-3 combines with J gene TRBJ2-1; 10 nucleotides agree with TRBD2. The length of the CDR3 is 14 residues. With V trimmed by 7 bases and J by 6 bases, 6 bases remained unmatched. Germline V gives CDR1 MNHEY, CDR2 SVGEGT. The CDR3 DNA follows: TGTGCCAGCACTACTAGCGGGATCCGCAATGAGCAGTTCTTC. Translation gives CASTTSGIRNEQFF.

This clonotype was picked up many times. J is TRBJ1-2 and V is TRBV6-6, with a tentative D call TRBD1 (5 bases). This CDR3 is built from 14 residues. V was pared by 5 bases and J by 3 bases, with 13 bases between. The V gene's germline CDR1 is MNHNY and CDR2 SVGAGI (reference sequence). The CDR3 is CASSLRGGDYGYTF. CDR3 nucleotide sequence: TGTGCCAGCAGTCTAAGGGGTGGGGACTATGGCTACACCTTC.

J is TRBJ1-2 and V is TRBV29-1; tentative D call: TRBD1 (6 bases). Germline V lookup: CDR1 SQVTM, CDR2 ANQGSEA. Trimming took off 7 bases at V and 5 bases at J, with 14 bases between the two ends. The CDR3 is 12 amino acids. Here the CDR3 DNA reads TGCAGCGCAGGAATAGGGGGATATGGCTACACCTTC. Its protein is CSAGIGGYGYTF.

The V gene is TRBV10-3, the J gene TRBJ2-3; 11 bases agree with TRBD1. V lost 6 bases and J lost 4; bases outside the gene matches: 9. CDR3 length: 16 amino acids. Per the germline V gene, CDR1 is ENHRY and CDR2 is SYGVKD. CDR3 residues: CAIRRGSGQGADTQYF. The CDR3 nucleotides read TGTGCCATCAGACGAGGTTCGGGACAGGGGGCAGATACGCAGTATTTT.

This chain joins TRBV28 and TRBJ1-6; the D gene is possibly TRBD1 (6 bases). Trimming pared 6 bases from V and 10 bases from J, leaving 25 bases between. Germline V CDR1 and CDR2: MDHEN, SYDVKM. The CDR3 spans 17 residues. The CDR3 DNA reads as TGTGCCAGCAGGCGGGGCCGGGGGCCTGGGGGAAAATCACCCCTCCACTTT. It specifies CASRRGRGPGGKSPLHF.

J is TRBJ2-1 and V is TRBV19, with 8 bases aligning to TRBD1. CDR3 length equals 14 residues. V lost 4 bases, J lost 9 bases, and 8 bases stayed unmatched. CDR1 is LNHDA, CDR2 SQIVND, per germline (reference sequence). CDR3 sequence: CASSKQDRGSEQFF. As DNA, the CDR3 is TGTGCCAGTAGTAAACAAGACAGGGGATCTGAGCAGTTCTTC.

The sample holds many counts of this clonotype. This rearrangement joins TRBV27 to TRBJ2-1, with 9 bases aligning to TRBD2. There are 15 residues in the CDR3. V lost 5 bases to trimming and J lost 4 bases; unmatched junction nucleotides: 6. The V gene's germline CDR1 is MNHEY and CDR2 SMNVEV (reference sequence). The CDR3 loop is CASSLTSGSYNEQFF. As DNA, the CDR3 is TGTGCCAGCAGTCTGACTAGCGGATCATACAATGAGCAGTTCTTC.

The gene calls are TRBV6-5 and TRBJ2-5; D not resolved. V shed 5 bases and J shed 7 bases, with 23 bases lying between them. From germline, CDR1 is MNHEY and CDR2 SVGAGI. The CDR3 spans 16 residues. The CDR3, as DNA: TGTGCCAGCAGTCTCACACGGACCGGGCAAGGATCGACCCAGTACTTC. Translation gives CASSLTRTGQGSTQYF.

The chain links TRBV28 to TRBJ2-6, with D perhaps TRBD2 (6 bases). V was pared by 5 bases and J by 4 bases, with 6 bases between. Looked up from germline, CDR1 is MDHEN and CDR2 is SYDVKM. The CDR3 totals 13 residues. The CDR3 spells CASSSGGANVLTF. The CDR3 nucleotides are TGTGCCAGCAGTAGCGGGGGGGCCAACGTCCTGACTTTC.

This clonotype occurred many times. V and J are TRBV6-2 or TRBV6-3 and TRBJ2-7; D gene uncertain. In germline, CDR1 is MNHEY, CDR2 SVGEGT. This CDR3 spans 12 amino acids. V was clipped by 0 bases and J by 4 bases, with 4 bases between them. The CDR3 nucleotides read TGTGCCAGCAGTTACTCTGAGTACGAGCAGTACTTC. Translated: CASSYSEYEQYF.

The chain joins TRBV7-8 to TRBJ2-7, with D tentatively TRBD1 (5 bases). Trimming removed 0 bases from V and 4 bases from J, with 10 bases in between. Germline V gene sequence: CDR1 SGHVS, CDR2 FQNEAQ. This CDR3 has 14 amino acids. CDR3 coding DNA: TGTGCCAGCAGCTTAGCGTTAAGGGGTTACGAGCAGTACTTC. Its translation: CASSLALRGYEQYF. The full variable domain, completed using reference TRBV7-8 and TRBJ2-7, is GAGVSQSPRYKVAKRGQDVALRCDPISGHVSLFWYQQALGQGPEFLTYFQNEAQLDKSGLPSDRFFAERPEGSVSTLKIQRTQQEDSAVYLCASSLALRGYEQYFGPGTRLTVT.

This clonotype was found many times. The rearrangement uses TRBV28 and TRBJ1-4, with a possible D match to TRBD1 (6 bases). The CDR3 runs to 14 residues. Trimming cost V 3 bases and J 7 bases, with 12 bases left between them. Germline V gene data show CDR1 as MDHEN and CDR2 as SYDVKM. CDR3 DNA sequence: TGTGCCAGCAGTTTCGGGGGGCTGGTTGAAAAACTGTTTTTT. It specifies CASSFGGLVEKLFF.

The sample holds many counts of this clonotype. This sequence joins TRBV4-2 and TRBJ2-5; 7 bases are shared with TRBD2. Losses at the gene ends were 1 base for V and 2 bases for J; bases not matched to a gene: 4. This CDR3 has 15 amino acids. Per the germline V gene, CDR1 is LGHNA and CDR2 is YNFKEQ. The CDR3 protein is CASSQGTRDQETQYF. The CDR3 nucleotides read TGTGCCAGCAGCCAAGGGACTAGAGATCAAGAGACCCAGTACTTC.

The genes are TRBV20-1 and TRBJ2-7; D remains unclear. The CDR3 contains 11 residues. The germline V gene encodes CDR1 DFQATT and CDR2 SNEGSKA (reference sequence). Trimming pared 6 bases from V and 0 bases from J, leaving 6 bases between. CDR3 bases: TGCAGTGCCCCCTCCTCCTACGAGCAGTACTTC. Encoded protein: CSAPSSYEQYF.

In its sample, this clonotype was seen a few times. This chain joins TRBV10-3 and TRBJ2-7; perhaps D is TRBD1 or TRBD2 (5 bases each). Germline lookup yields CDR1 ENHRY and CDR2 SYGVKD. The CDR3 extends over 14 amino acids. V was pared by 7 bases and J by 2 bases, with 15 bases between. Here the CDR3 reads CAINTGTTPYEQYF. CDR3 nucleotide sequence: TGTGCCATCAATACCGGGACCACCCCCTACGAGCAGTACTTC.

The chain uses TRBV24-1 and TRBJ2-7, with D tentatively TRBD2 (5 bases). Germline V CDR1 and CDR2: KGHDR, SFDVKD. The CDR3 sequence is 15 residues long. V lost 3 bases, J lost 6 bases, and 17 bases lay in between. CDR3 nucleotide sequence: TGTGCCACCAGTGATCCAGGTGGGCAGGCGGGCGAGCAGTACTTC. Its protein product is CATSDPGGQAGEQYF.

The chain couples TRBV7-3 to TRBJ1-2; perhaps TRBD1 as D (5 bases). The germline gives CDR1 SGHTA, CDR2 FQGTGA. The CDR3 is 14 amino acids. Trimming pared 1 base from V and 6 bases from J, leaving 12 bases between. The CDR3 DNA sequence: TGTGCCAGCAGCTTAAACCAGGGCATGGATGGCTACACCTTC. It is translated as CASSLNQGMDGYTF. The whole variable domain, filled in from reference TRBV7-3 and TRBJ1-2, reads GAGVSQTPSNKVTEKGKYVELRCDPISGHTALYWYRQSLGQGPEFLIYFQGTGAADDSGLPNDRFFAVRPEGSVSTLKIQRTERGDSAVYLCASSLNQGMDGYTFGSGTRLTVV.

The CDR3 sequence: CASSLLRLGLSAEAFF. The CDR3 DNA is TGTGCCAGCAGCCTATTACGATTGGGCCTATCCGCTGAAGCTTTCTTT. The gene calls are TRBV6-6 and TRBJ1-1; D unclear. V was trimmed by 6 bases and J by 6 bases, leaving 23 bases between them. The CDR3 consists of 16 residues. Germline CDR1 MNHNY, CDR2 SVGAGI (reference sequence).

J is TRBJ2-3 and V is TRBV12-3 or TRBV12-4; 11 nucleotides align to TRBD2. The CDR3 runs to 15 residues. V was clipped by 6 bases and J by 5 bases; unmatched bases: 7. The CDR3 protein is CASSQLAGEGDTQYF. Here the CDR3 DNA reads TGTGCCAGCAGCCAACTAGCGGGAGAGGGAGATACGCAGTATTTT.

This sequence joins TRBV27 and TRBJ2-1; D may be TRBD2 (6 bases). The V end was cut by 8 bases, the J end by 5 bases, with 16 bases between. CDR1 is MNHEY, CDR2 SMNVEV, per germline (reference sequence). The CDR3 has 14 residues. CDR3 in amino acids: CASGVIAVHNEQFF. CDR3 in DNA: TGTGCCAGCGGAGTAATAGCGGTCCACAATGAGCAGTTCTTC.

This clonotype was seen a few times. V is TRBV10-3 and J is TRBJ1-2; tentatively, D is TRBD1 (6 bases). Germline lookup yields CDR1 ENHRY and CDR2 SYGVKD. The CDR3 length is 13 residues. V shed 6 bases and J shed 3 bases, with 11 bases lying between them. The CDR3 spells CAIRPRQDYGYTF. In DNA, the CDR3 is TGTGCCATCAGACCCCGACAGGACTATGGCTACACCTTC.

This clonotype was counted between two and nine times. The chain has TRBV7-9 and TRBJ2-7, with D unresolved. The V gene's germline CDR1 is SEHNR and CDR2 FQNEAQ (reference sequence). There are 13 residues in the CDR3. V was trimmed by 3 bases and J by 0 bases, leaving 6 bases between them. In nucleotides, the CDR3 is TGTGCCAGCAGCTTCGGCAGCTCCTACGAGCAGTACTTC. This encodes CASSFGSSYEQYF.

The sample holds a few counts of this clonotype. The V and J genes are TRBV6-5 and TRBJ2-3; TRBD1 agrees at 8 bases. Germline V gene lookup returns CDR1 MNHEY and CDR2 SVGAGI. The J segment lost 2 bases and the V segment lost 4 bases, leaving 5 bases of the junction unmatched. CDR3 length: 15 residues. CDR3 in amino acids: CASSSGQGITDTQYF. In DNA form, the CDR3 reads TGTGCCAGCAGTTCTGGACAGGGTATCACAGATACGCAGTATTTT.

The J gene is TRBJ2-7, the V gene TRBV6-2 or TRBV6-3, with D tentatively TRBD2 (6 bases). The germline V gene has CDR1 MNHEY and CDR2 SVGEGT. Trimming stripped 5 bases from V and 1 base from J, with 9 bases between. This CDR3 is 13 amino acids long. Here the CDR3 reads CASSRGRSYEQYF. The CDR3 nucleotides read TGTGCCAGCAGTCGAGGGAGGTCCTACGAGCAGTACTTC.

This clonotype was detected only a few times. This chain joins TRBV7-9 and TRBJ1-4; 8 bases fit TRBD1. The germline CDR1 and CDR2 sequences are SEHNR and FQNEAQ (reference sequence). This CDR3 spans 14 amino acids. Trimming at V came to 5 bases and at J to 7 bases, leaving 6 bases not matched to a gene. The CDR3 DNA reads TGTGCCAGCAGCGCCCAGGGGGCTGGTGAAAAACTGTTTTTT. Encoded protein: CASSAQGAGEKLFF.

In its sample, this clonotype was seen a few times. DNA of the CDR3: TGTGCCAGCAGGACAGGGATTAATACAGATACGCAGTATTTT. Its translation is CASRTGINTDTQYF. This sequence joins TRBV7-2 and TRBJ2-3; 7 positions agree with TRBD1. CDR3 size: 14 residues. CDR1 SGHTA and CDR2 FQGNSA come from the germline V gene. V lost 6 bases, J lost 3 bases, and 6 bases stayed unmatched.

This clonotype was seen a few times. The chain recombines TRBV20-1 with TRBJ2-5; D assignment may be TRBD1 or TRBD2 (5 bases each). Germline V gives CDR1 DFQATT, CDR2 SNEGSKA (reference sequence). The CDR3 runs 14 residues. V was trimmed by 4 bases and J by 7 bases, leaving 19 bases between them. The CDR3 nucleotides read TGCAGTGCTAAAACCGGGACGGCGGGCGGGACCCAGTACTTC. Its protein product is CSAKTGTAGGTQYF.

This clonotype was counted a few times. The V call is TRBV9, the J call TRBJ2-7; D not certain. Trimming stripped 7 bases from V and 3 bases from J, with 8 bases between. Germline V gene lookup returns CDR1 SGDLS and CDR2 YYNGEE. The CDR3 consists of 11 residues. The CDR3: CASGSLYEQYF. The CDR3 nucleotides read TGTGCCAGCGGCTCACTCTACGAGCAGTACTTC.

The chain employs TRBV2 and TRBJ2-1; D is unclear. V dropped 1 base and J dropped 4 bases, with 11 bases sitting between them. Germline lookup yields CDR1 SNHLY and CDR2 FYNNEI. The CDR3 sequence is 15 residues long. The CDR3 DNA reads as TGTGCCAGCAGTGAAGGCGCGTCCTATTACAATGAGCAGTTCTTC. Residues: CASSEGASYYNEQFF.